These T cell receptor beta chains were read from a single sample in a study of blood T cell repertoires in COVID-19. The method was immunoSEQ multiplex PCR; TCRdb's version includes in-frame clones alone and lacks a portion of them. The sample lists over 85,000 clones; around 86% were seen once. The sample taken for sequencing was peripheral blood. The receptor source for this set is a man aged 35-49 years with acute or convalescent COVID-19. Each CDR3 is given with its conserved first and last residue. Fields, in order: J gene, D gene, clone size, V gene, CDR3 protein, CDR3 DNA. A D gene is named only where the DNA matches it firmly. The size of a clone is reported for some rows only, either as once, few or many, or as a class for expanded clones.

TRBJ1-5 NA NA TRBV30 CAWSPGQGFSNQPQHF TGTGCCTGGAGTCCAGGGCAGGGGTTTAGCAATCAGCCCCAGCATTTT
TRBJ2-7 TRBD2 few TRBV5-8 CASSLPGGSYEQYF TGTGCCAGCAGCTTGCCGGGAGGCTCCTACGAGCAGTACTTC
TRBJ1-2 TRBD1 NA TRBV5-5 CASSLSLTGDWVGYTF TGTGCCAGCAGCTTGAGCCTGACAGGGGATTGGGTCGGCTACACCTTC
TRBJ1-2 TRBD1 NA TRBV6-2/TRBV6-3 CASSTIGQGGNYGYTF TGTGCCAGCAGTACCATAGGACAGGGAGGGAACTATGGCTACACCTTC
TRBJ1-3 TRBD1 NA TRBV5-6 CASSLGRDRGGYTIYF TGTGCCAGCAGCTTGGGCCGGGACAGGGGAGGATACACCATATATTTT
TRBJ1-3 NA NA TRBV24-1 CATSRRTRNTIYF TGTGCCACCAGTAGACGGACTCGAAACACCATATATTTT
TRBJ2-1 TRBD2 NA TRBV5-1 CASSLETSGSNEQFF TGCGCCAGCAGCTTGGAGACTAGCGGCTCCAATGAGCAGTTCTTC
TRBJ2-2 TRBD1 NA TRBV5-5 CASSLRDRGPLGNTGELFF TGTGCCAGCAGCTTGAGGGACAGGGGTCCCCTGGGGAACACCGGGGAGCTGTTTTTT
TRBJ1-1 NA NA TRBV19 CASSPRRPYEAFF TGTGCCAGTAGTCCCCGGCGGCCCTATGAAGCTTTCTTT
TRBJ1-2 NA NA TRBV18 CASSPLSRADGYTF TGTGCCAGCTCACCCCTCTCCAGGGCTGATGGCTACACCTTC
TRBJ2-3 NA NA TRBV6-5 CASSRGLPSTDTQYF TGTGCCAGCAGTCGCGGACTGCCTTCCACAGATACGCAGTATTTT